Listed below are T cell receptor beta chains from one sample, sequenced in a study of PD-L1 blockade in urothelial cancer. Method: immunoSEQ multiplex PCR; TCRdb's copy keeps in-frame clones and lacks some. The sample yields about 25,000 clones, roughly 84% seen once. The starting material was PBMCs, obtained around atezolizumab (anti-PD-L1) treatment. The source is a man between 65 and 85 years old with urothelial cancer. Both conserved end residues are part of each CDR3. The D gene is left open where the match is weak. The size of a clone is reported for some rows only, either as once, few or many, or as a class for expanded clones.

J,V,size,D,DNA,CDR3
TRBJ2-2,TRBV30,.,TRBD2,TGTGCCTGGGGACTAGCGGGAGGCCACACCGGGGAGCTGTTTTTT,CAWGLAGGHTGELFF
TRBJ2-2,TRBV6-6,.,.,TGTGCCAGCAGTTACGTAGGGCGGGCCGGGGAGCTGTTTTTT,CASSYVGRAGELFF
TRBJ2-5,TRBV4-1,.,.,TGCGCCAGCAGCCCCCTTCGACAGGCCCGAAGAAGACAAGAGACCCAGTACTTC,CASSPLRQARRRQETQYF
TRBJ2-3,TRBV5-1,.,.,TGCGCCAGCAGCTTGGGACAGGGAGGTAGCACAGATACGCAGTATTTT,CASSLGQGGSTDTQYF
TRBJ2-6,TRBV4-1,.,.,TGCGCCAGCAGCCAAGACAGGTTCTCCTCCGGGGCCAACGTCCTGACTTTC,CASSQDRFSSGANVLTF
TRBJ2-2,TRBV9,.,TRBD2,TGTGCCAGCAGCGTGGCCGCGATAGCGGGAACGAACACCGGGGAGCTGTTTTTT,CASSVAAIAGTNTGELFF
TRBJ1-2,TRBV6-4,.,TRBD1,TGTGCCAGCAGTCCCGGGACAGGGTTAGGCTATGGCTACACCTTC,CASSPGTGLGYGYTF
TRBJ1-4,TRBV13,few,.,TGTGCCAGCAGCTTAACCGTCCCACCGGCAACTAATGAAAAACTGTTTTTT,CASSLTVPPATNEKLFF
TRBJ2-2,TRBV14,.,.,TGTGCCAGCAGCCAAGGTAGAGGCGGGGAGCTGTTTTTT,CASSQGRGGELFF
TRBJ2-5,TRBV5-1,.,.,TGCGCCAGCAGCCTTAGCGGCTTCCAAGAGACCCAGTACTTC,CASSLSGFQETQYF
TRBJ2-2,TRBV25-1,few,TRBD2,TGTGCCAGCTCTCGGGCGGGAGGGTATATCGGGGAGCTGTTTTTT,CASSRAGGYIGELFF
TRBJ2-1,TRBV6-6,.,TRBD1,TGTGCCAGCAACCCGGACAGGCCGCTTTCCTACAATGAGCAGTTCTTC,CASNPDRPLSYNEQFF
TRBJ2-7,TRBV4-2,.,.,TGTGCCAGCAGCCAAGATCTAGCCTCCAACGAGCAGTACTTC,CASSQDLASNEQYF
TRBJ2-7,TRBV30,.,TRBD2,TGTGCCTGGAGTTTACTAGCGGCCTCCTACGAGCAGTACTTC,CAWSLLAASYEQYF
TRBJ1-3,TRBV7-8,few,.,TGTGCCAGCAGCTTAGGCACAGGCTCTGGAAACACCATATATTTT,CASSLGTGSGNTIYF
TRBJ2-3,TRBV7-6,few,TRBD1,TGTGCCAGCAGCTTAGCCCCGGACAGGGGGGCAGATACGCAGTATTTT,CASSLAPDRGADTQYF
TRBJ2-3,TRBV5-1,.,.,TGCGCCAGCAGCTTGGTACATAGCACGACAGATACGCAGTATTTT,CASSLVHSTTDTQYF
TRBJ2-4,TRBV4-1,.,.,TGCGCCAGCAGCCAAGAACAGGAAAACATTCAGTACTTC,CASSQEQENIQYF
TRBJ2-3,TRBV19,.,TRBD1,TGTGCCAGTAGTGCGAACAGGGGAAGGGAAACAGATACGCAGTATTTT,CASSANRGRETDTQYF
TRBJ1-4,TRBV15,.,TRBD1,TGTGCCACCAGCAGAGGGGGGACAGTGAATGAAAAACTGTTTTTT,CATSRGGTVNEKLFF
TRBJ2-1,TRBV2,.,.,TGTGCCGGCAGTAACAGCCTCTACAATGAGCAGTTCTTC,CAGSNSLYNEQFF
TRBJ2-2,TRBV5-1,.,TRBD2,TGCGCCAGCAGCCCGGGACTAGGAGGTACCGGGGAGCTGTTTTTT,CASSPGLGGTGELFF
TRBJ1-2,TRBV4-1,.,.,TGCGCCAGCAGCCAGGGGGGTGGTGGCTACACCTTC,CASSQGGGGYTF
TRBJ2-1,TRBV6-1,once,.,TGTGCCAGCAGTGAAGCGGAGTTCCACAATGAGCAGTTCTTC,CASSEAEFHNEQFF
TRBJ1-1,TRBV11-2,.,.,TGTGCCAGCAGCTTAGATCTGGAAGGGGATGGGAACACTGAAGCTTTCTTT,CASSLDLEGDGNTEAFF
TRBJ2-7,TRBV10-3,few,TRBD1,TGTGCCATCAGTGAGTCTGGACAGGGTGACTACGAGCAGTACTTC,CAISESGQGDYEQYF
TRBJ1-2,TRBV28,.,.,TGTGCCAGCAGTCTTACAGGGCTCTATGGCTACACCTTC,CASSLTGLYGYTF
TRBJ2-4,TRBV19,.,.,TGTGCCAGTAAAGAGGTCAACATTCAGTACTTC,CASKEVNIQYF
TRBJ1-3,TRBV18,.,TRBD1,TGTGCCAGCTCCCGAACTTCTGGACAGGTCAGAAGCTCTGGAAACACCATATATTTT,CASSRTSGQVRSSGNTIYF
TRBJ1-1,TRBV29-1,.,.,TGCAGCGTATACAGGGCCCCTGAAGCTTTCTTT,CSVYRAPEAFF
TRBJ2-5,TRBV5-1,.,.,TGCGCCAGCAGCTTGAAGGTAGCTTCAGAGACCCAGTACTTC,CASSLKVASETQYF
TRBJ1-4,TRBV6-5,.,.,TGTGCCAGCAAGGAGGCAGGCGGCGAAAAACTGTTTTTT,CASKEAGGEKLFF
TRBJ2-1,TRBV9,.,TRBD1,TGTGCCAGCAGCACCCGGGACAGTTACAATGAGCAGTTCTTC,CASSTRDSYNEQFF
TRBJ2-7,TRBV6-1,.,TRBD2,TGTGCCACAGAGACTAGCGGGCGCAACTCCTACGAGCAGTACTTC,CATETSGRNSYEQYF
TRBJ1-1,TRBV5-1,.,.,TGCGCCAGCAGCTTGGTGGGGAGGAACACTGAAGCTTTCTTT,CASSLVGRNTEAFF
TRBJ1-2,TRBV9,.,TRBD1,TGTGCCAGCAGCGAACCATCATACTCAGGACAGGGGCCAACTAACTATGGCTACACCTTC,CASSEPSYSGQGPTNYGYTF
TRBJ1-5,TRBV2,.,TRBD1,TGTGCCAGCAGTCGGGACAGGGGTAGCAATCAGCCCCAGCATTTT,CASSRDRGSNQPQHF
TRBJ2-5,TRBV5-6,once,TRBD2,TGTGCCAGCAGCTTGTGGGAGCGGGAGGGCCGGGAGACCCAGTACTTC,CASSLWEREGRETQYF
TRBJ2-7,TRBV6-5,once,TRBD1,TGTGCCAGCAGTAAGGGGACAGCTCCCTACGAGCAGTACTTC,CASSKGTAPYEQYF
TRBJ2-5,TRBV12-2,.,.,TGTGCAAGTCGCCCCGCGGCGGGCCCTCCATGGGACCAGTACTTC,CASRPAAGPPWDQYF
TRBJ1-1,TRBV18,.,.,TGTGCCAGCTCACCAGGGCAGGGGAGCCTGAACACTGAAGCTTTCTTT,CASSPGQGSLNTEAFF
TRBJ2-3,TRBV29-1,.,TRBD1,TGCAGCGTTGAGGAGACAGGGGCAGATACGCAGTATTTT,CSVEETGADTQYF
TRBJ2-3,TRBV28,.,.,TGTGCCAGCAGTTTACCGGGGTCTAACACAGATACGCAGTATTTT,CASSLPGSNTDTQYF
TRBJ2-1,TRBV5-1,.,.,TGCGCCAGCAGTCCGTCGGTCGATGAGCAGTTCTTC,CASSPSVDEQFF
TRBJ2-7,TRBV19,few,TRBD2,TGTGCCAGTAGCGGGACCGTGGGACTAGCGGGGCACTCCTACGAGCAGTACTTC,CASSGTVGLAGHSYEQYF